The clone carrying this TCR beta chain was found once. Its target is unknown. The sample is drawn from a study of shared clonotypes between healthy human individuals. Donors had no recently reported acute infections or vaccinations and were HIV-negative. Every contributor of samples was a Caucasian grown-up residing in Nashville, Tennessee. The method was immunoSEQ multiplex PCR; TCRdb's version includes in-frame clones alone and lacks a portion of them. This repertoire shows about 490,000 clones, 70% to 80% found once; its top ten account for roughly 13%. Findings and limits, study-wide: Blood was the sole source, and tissue repertoires probably differ.

The clonotype was recovered from a woman aged 40 to 49 in good health. Some clones in this sample may be carry-over from other donors' samples. The sample consisted of PBMCs.

CDR3 in DNA: TGTGCCAGCAGTAGGGTGAGCGGGAGATACACAGATACGCAGTATTTT. This encodes CASSRVSGRYTDTQYF. The chain is built from TRBV6-6 and TRBJ2-3, with 8 bases fitting TRBD2. V trimming: 5 bases; J trimming: 2 bases; junction bases outside the gene matches: 9. CDR1 and CDR2 from the germline V gene are MNHNY and SVGAGI (reference sequence). The CDR3 runs 16 residues.